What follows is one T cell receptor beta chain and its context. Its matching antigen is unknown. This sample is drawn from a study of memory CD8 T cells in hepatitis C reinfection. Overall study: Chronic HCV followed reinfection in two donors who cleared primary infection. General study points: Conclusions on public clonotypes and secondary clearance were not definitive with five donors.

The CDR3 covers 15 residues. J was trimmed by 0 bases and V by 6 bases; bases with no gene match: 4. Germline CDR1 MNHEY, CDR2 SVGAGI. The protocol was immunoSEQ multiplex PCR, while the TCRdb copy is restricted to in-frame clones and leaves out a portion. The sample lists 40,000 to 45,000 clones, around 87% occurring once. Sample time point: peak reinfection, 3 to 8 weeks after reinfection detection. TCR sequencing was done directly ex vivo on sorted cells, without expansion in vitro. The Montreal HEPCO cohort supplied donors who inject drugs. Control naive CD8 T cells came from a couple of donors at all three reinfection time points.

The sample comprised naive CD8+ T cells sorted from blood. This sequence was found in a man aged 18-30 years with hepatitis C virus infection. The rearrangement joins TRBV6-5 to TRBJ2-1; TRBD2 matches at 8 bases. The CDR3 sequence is CASRIAGSSYNEQFF. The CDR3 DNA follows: TGTGCCAGCAGAATAGCGGGGAGCTCCTACAATGAGCAGTTCTTC.